The present entry profiles one T cell receptor (beta chain) with its context. The data were taken from a study of T-cell reconstitution after alpha-beta-depleted transplantation in children. The library targeted TCRbeta and was prepared with unique molecular identifiers. TCRdb processed the PCR reads anew with MiXCR; each CDR3 protein has one entry. The sample lists about 440,000 distinct CDR3 sequences; 43% were seen once. The sequencing here drew on PBMCs, taken before TCRalphabeta/CD19-depleted stem cell transplant. This clonotype was obtained from a girl aged 2 to 10 with aplastic anemia, due to receive a stem cell transplant.

CDR3 nucleotide sequence: TGTGCCAGCAGTTCGAGGGGACTAGCGGTTCAAGAGACCCAGTACTTC. This translates into CASSSRGLAVQETQYF. The chain joins TRBV6-5 to TRBJ2-5; 11 bases line up with TRBD2. CDR3 length equals 16 residues. J lost 2 bases, V lost 4 bases, and 6 bases had no gene match. Germline V gene data show CDR1 as MNHEY and CDR2 as SVGAGI.